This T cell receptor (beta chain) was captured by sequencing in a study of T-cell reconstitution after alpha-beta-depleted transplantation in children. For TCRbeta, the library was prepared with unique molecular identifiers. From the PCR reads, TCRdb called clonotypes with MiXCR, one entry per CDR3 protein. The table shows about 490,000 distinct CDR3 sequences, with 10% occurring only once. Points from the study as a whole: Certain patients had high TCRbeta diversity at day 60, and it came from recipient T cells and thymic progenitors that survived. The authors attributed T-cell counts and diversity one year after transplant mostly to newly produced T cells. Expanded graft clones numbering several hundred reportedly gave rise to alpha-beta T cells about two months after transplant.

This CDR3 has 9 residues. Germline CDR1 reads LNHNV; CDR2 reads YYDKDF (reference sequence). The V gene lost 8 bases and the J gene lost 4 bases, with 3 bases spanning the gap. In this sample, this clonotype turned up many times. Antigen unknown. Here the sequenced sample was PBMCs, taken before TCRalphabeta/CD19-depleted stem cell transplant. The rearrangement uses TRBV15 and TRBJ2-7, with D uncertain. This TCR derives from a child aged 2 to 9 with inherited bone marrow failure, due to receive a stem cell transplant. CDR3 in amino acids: CATHYEQYF. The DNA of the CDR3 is TGTGCCACCCATTACGAGCAGTACTTC.